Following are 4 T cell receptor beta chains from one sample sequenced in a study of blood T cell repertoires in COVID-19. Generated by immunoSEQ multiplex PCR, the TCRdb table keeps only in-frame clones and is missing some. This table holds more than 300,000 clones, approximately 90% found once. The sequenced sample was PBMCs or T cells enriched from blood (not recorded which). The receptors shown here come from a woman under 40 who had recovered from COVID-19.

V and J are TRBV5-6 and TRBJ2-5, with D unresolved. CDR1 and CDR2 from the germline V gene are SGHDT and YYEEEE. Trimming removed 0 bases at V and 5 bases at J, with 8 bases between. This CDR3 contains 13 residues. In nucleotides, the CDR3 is TGTGCCAGCAGCTTGGGTCGGCGGGAGACCCAGTACTTC. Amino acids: CASSLGRRETQYF. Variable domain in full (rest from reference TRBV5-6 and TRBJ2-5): DAGVTQSPTHLIKTRGQQVTLRCSPKSGHDTVSWYQQALGQGPQFIFQYYEEEERQRGNFPDRFSGHQFPNYSSELNVNALLLGDSALYLCASSLGRRETQYFGPGTRLLVL.

The CDR3 DNA reads TGTGCTAGTGGTTTAGCCCGGACAGGGGGGACTGAAGCTTTCTTT. This gives the protein CASGLARTGGTEAFF. V is TRBV12-5 and J is TRBJ1-1; 10 bases fit TRBD1. V shed 3 bases and J 5 bases; nucleotides not matched to a gene: 6. This CDR3 has 15 amino acids. Germline-derived CDR1 and CDR2 are LGHNT and FRNRAP. Filled out from reference TRBV12-5 and TRBJ1-1, the complete variable domain reads DARVTQTPRHKVTEMGQEVTMRCQPILGHNTVFWYRQTMMQGLELLAYFRNRAPLDDSGMPKDRFSAEMPDATLATLKIQPSEPRDSAVYFCASGLARTGGTEAFFGQGTRLTVV.

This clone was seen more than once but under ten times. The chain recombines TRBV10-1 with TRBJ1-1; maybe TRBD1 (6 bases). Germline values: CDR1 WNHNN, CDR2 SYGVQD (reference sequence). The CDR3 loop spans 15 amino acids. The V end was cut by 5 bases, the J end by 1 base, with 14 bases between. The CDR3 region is CASSRTDRRNTEAFF. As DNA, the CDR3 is TGCGCCAGCAGTCGGACCGACAGGAGGAACACTGAAGCTTTCTTT.

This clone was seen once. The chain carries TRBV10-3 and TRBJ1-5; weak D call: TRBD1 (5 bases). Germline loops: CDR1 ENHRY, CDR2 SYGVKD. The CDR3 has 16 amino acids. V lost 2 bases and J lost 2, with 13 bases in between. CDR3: CAISESRVGGNQPQHF. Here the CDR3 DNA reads TGTGCCATCAGTGAGAGCAGGGTAGGTGGCAATCAGCCCCAGCATTTT.